The source of this T cell receptor (beta chain) is a study of T cell responses to AZD1222 COVID-19 vaccine. Some clones are missing from TCRdb's copy, which holds only in-frame ones; the method was immunoSEQ multiplex PCR. The data contain more than 85,000 clones, more than 75% of them singletons. General observations from the study: It should be noted that donors were predominantly white British and more often female, and clonal diversity was possibly underestimated.

CDR1 SNHLY and CDR2 FYNNEI come from the germline V gene. This CDR3 region has 17 residues. V shed 2 bases and J shed 1 base, with 15 bases lying between them. For this clone: Its target is not known.

The clonotype comes from an adult in good health. This sequence joins TRBV2 and TRBJ1-3; tentatively, D is TRBD1 (5 bases). Here the sequenced sample was peripheral blood, taken on day 0 of AZD1222 vaccination. The CDR3: CASSEFLGGKSGNTIYF. CDR3 bases: TGTGCCAGCAGTGAATTTCTTGGGGGAAAGTCTGGAAACACCATATATTTT.